This T cell receptor (beta chain) stems from a study of shared clonotypes between healthy human individuals. Study-wide background: There were three CD4 naive, three CD4 memory, two CD8 naive and one CD8 memory plates per donor. Study-level findings and limits: Generally, naive subsets (rather than memory subsets) showed larger estimated richness.

CDR3 size: 14 residues. V lost 3 bases to trimming and J lost 3 bases, with 9 bases between them. CDR1 is SGHNT, CDR2 YYREEE, per germline (reference sequence). A note on this clone: The antigen is not known.

The table came from immunoSEQ multiplex PCR; TCRdb's copy has only in-frame clones and leaves some out. This sample has 550,000 to 850,000 clones, with just under 75% found just once. The study drew all its donors from Caucasian adults living in Nashville, Tennessee. V usage is TRBV5-4 and J usage is TRBJ1-4, with D maybe TRBD1 (6 bases). This receptor was taken from a woman aged 25 to 39 in good health. Sequencing used memory CD4+ T cells sorted from blood. This sample's subset: CD45RA-negative fraction. CDR3 nucleotides: TGTGCCAGCAGCTCAGGACAGTCTAATGAAAAACTGTTTTTT. Its protein product is CASSSGQSNEKLFF.